This record covers a single TCR beta chain. Its antigen is as yet unknown. J lost 5 bases, V lost 5 bases, and 9 bases had no gene match. The CDR3 has 17 residues. In making TCR cDNA, 5'RACE template switching added a universal primer site and UMIs to it. TCRdb reanalysed the 5' RACE reads using MiXCR and keeps one entry per CDR3 protein. Of hundreds of thousands of distinct CDR3 sequences detected, around an eighth appear once; the ten largest clones hold more than 12%. The entry originates in a study of T cells after yellow fever vaccination. Study observations and caveats: Only a minor proportion of clonotypes was detected across both CD4 and CD8 compartments.

Material: PBMCs, obtained on the day of the yellow fever booster vaccination. This receptor was identified in a man aged 25-45 years who received the YFV17D yellow fever vaccine. This chain joins TRBV12-3 or TRBV12-4 and TRBJ2-1, with 13 bases that match TRBD2. DNA for the CDR3: TGTGCCAGCAGTCCCCACTCCGGGACTAGCGGGGACAATGAGCAGTTCTTC. This codes for CASSPHSGTSGDNEQFF.